This is a list of T cell receptor beta chains from one sample in a study of Graves' ophthalmopathy and Graves' hyperthyroidism. MiXCR, run by TCRdb on the multiplex PCR reads, gives a single entry per CDR3 protein. The data hold a few hundred thousand distinct CDR3 sequences, with 15% observed a single time. Sequenced sample: peripheral blood. The receptors were gathered from a woman aged 18-35 years with stable Graves' hyperthyroidism. Each CDR3 is given without its conserved first and last residue. Each record gives: clone size, D gene, V gene, J gene, CDR3 protein. The D gene is left open where the match is weak. A row's size may be missing; if present it is once, few, many or a size class.

>few|TRBD1|TRBV20-1|TRBJ1-1
SARDLQGAWNTEAF
>-|-|TRBV7-9|TRBJ2-7
ASSLEQAFYEQY
>many|TRBD1|TRBV27|TRBJ1-3
ASSSSGGTGNTIY
>many|-|TRBV7-3|TRBJ2-5
ASSLDPVGSQETQY
>many|TRBD1|TRBV5-1|TRBJ1-2
ASSLAQGYGYT
>once|-|TRBV20-1|TRBJ2-4
SARGLPERGGVKNIKY
>many|-|TRBV6-1|TRBJ2-7
ASSGDNWAYEQY
>many|-|TRBV5-6|TRBJ1-2
ASFRTEGRVNYGYT
>-|-|TRBV6-5|TRBJ2-5
ASSYSEGRETQY
>many|-|TRBV19|TRBJ1-1
ASSIGVDRRCSEAF
>few|TRBD1|TRBV11-2|TRBJ2-2
ASSAHRGRNTGELF
>many|-|TRBV7-9|TRBJ1-2
ASGSLRGYGYT
>many|-|TRBV12-3/TRBV12-4|TRBJ2-7
ASSPQGGLSSYEQY
>many|-|TRBV12-3/TRBV12-4|TRBJ1-5
ASSFGNQPQH
>many|-|TRBV7-8|TRBJ1-2
ASSLAPGSHYGYT
>many|-|TRBV6-5|TRBJ2-7
ASSYLPGTLSYEQY
>few|TRBD1|TRBV6-2/TRBV6-3|TRBJ2-2
ASSWTGRIGELF
>many|TRBD1|TRBV20-1|TRBJ1-2
SARKTGVGYT
>-|-|TRBV11-2|TRBJ1-1
AGSLLVFNTEAF
>many|TRBD1|TRBV6-2/TRBV6-3|TRBJ2-2
ASRRDSANTGELF
>many|-|TRBV28|TRBJ1-2
ASSSLLGFSYGYT
>many|-|TRBV27|TRBJ2-7
ASSLIPRSYEQY
>-|TRBD1|TRBV9|TRBJ2-3
ASSVAPGTGRLVGTDTQY
>many|TRBD1|TRBV4-1|TRBJ2-7
ASSQDSDRVSYEQY
>-|-|TRBV5-1|TRBJ1-1
ASSPRGRLNTEAF
>many|-|TRBV10-2|TRBJ1-1
ASSIHSEAF
>many|TRBD1|TRBV7-8|TRBJ1-2
ASSNRTGSRNYGYT
>many|-|TRBV29-1|TRBJ1-2
SVKVTNYGYT
>many|-|TRBV6-5|TRBJ2-7
ASSPTMDIQY
>-|-|TRBV9|TRBJ2-7
ASSRRGSVYEQY
>-|TRBD2|TRBV28|TRBJ2-5
ASSSGTSGPQETQY
>few|-|TRBV5-1|TRBJ1-1
ASSFRSGSLNTEAF
>few|-|TRBV20-1|TRBJ1-1
SAITVTIEAF
>many|TRBD1|TRBV5-1|TRBJ2-2
ASSQRTGNTGELF
>many|-|TRBV7-2|TRBJ1-6
ASSLQGNRNSPLH
>few|-|TRBV3-1|TRBJ2-7
ASSQMGTPRGEQY
>many|TRBD1|TRBV5-1|TRBJ1-2
ASSSRGGIGNGYT
>few|-|TRBV6-2/TRBV6-3|TRBJ2-6
ASSYRLSGANVLT
>-|TRBD1|TRBV11-1|TRBJ2-6
ASSIAGTGTGANVLT
>-|-|TRBV30|TRBJ2-5
AWTRGEAVETQY
>-|-|TRBV6-1|TRBJ1-2
ASSADRRGYT
>many|-|TRBV6-1|TRBJ1-5
ASNEGGSDQPQH
>many|-|TRBV5-1|TRBJ2-7
ASSLASVSSYEQY